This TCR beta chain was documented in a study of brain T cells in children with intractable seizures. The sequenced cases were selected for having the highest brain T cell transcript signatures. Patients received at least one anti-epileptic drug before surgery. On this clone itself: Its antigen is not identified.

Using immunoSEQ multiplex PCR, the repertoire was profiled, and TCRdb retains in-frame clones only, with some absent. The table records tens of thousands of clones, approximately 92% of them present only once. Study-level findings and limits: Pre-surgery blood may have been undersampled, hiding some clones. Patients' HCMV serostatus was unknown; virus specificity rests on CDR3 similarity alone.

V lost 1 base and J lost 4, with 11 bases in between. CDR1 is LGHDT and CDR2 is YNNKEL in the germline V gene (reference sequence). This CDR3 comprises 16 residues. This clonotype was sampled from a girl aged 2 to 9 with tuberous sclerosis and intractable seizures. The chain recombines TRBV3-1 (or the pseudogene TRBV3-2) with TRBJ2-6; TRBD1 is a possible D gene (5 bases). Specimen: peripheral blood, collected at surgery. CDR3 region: CASSQVRTIGANVLTF. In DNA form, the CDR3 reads TGTGCCAGCAGCCAAGTTCGGACAATAGGGGCCAACGTCCTGACTTTC.